These T cell receptor beta chains were read from a single sample in a study of T cells in Graves' hyperthyroidism and ophthalmopathy. MiXCR, applied by TCRdb to the multiplex PCR reads, yields one record per CDR3 protein. The sample carries about 260,000 distinct CDR3 sequences, less than 30% recorded once. The specimen sequenced was blood. Receptor source: a man in his forties or fifties with Graves' hyperthyroidism that later progressed to Graves' ophthalmopathy. The CDR3 runs from the conserved cysteine through the conserved F or W. The D gene is left open where the match is weak. Clone size is given for some rows only: seen once, a few or many times, or a class if the clone is expanded.

many,TRBV12-3/TRBV12-4,TRBJ2-4,-,CASSPARAKNIQYF,TGTGCCAGCAGCCCCGCTCGGGCCAAAAACATTCAGTACTTC
many,TRBV10-3,TRBJ2-5,-,CAISESGPPPQVGHQETQYF,TGTGCCATCAGTGAGTCGGGCCCCCCCCCACAGGTCGGTCATCAAGAGACCCAGTACTTC
many,TRBV7-9,TRBJ2-5,TRBD2,CASSGGRESLETQYF,TGTGCCAGCAGCGGAGGGCGGGAGTCTCTGGAGACCCAGTACTTC
many,TRBV28,TRBJ2-7,-,CASTRPSYEQYF,TGTGCCAGCACCCGACCCTCCTACGAGCAGTACTTC
-,TRBV27,TRBJ2-7,-,CASSFDSTYSYEQYF,TGTGCCAGCAGTTTCGACAGTACCTACTCCTACGAGCAGTACTTC
many,TRBV6-5,TRBJ1-6,-,CASSYGIDSPLHF,TGTGCCAGCAGTTACGGCATAGACTCACCCCTCCACTTT
many,TRBV14,TRBJ2-7,TRBD2,CASKPRRGGEQYF,TGTGCCAGCAAGCCGAGGCGGGGGGGCGAGCAGTACTTC
many,TRBV20-1,TRBJ2-5,TRBD1,CSAMTDRGETQYF,TGCAGTGCTATGACAGACAGGGGTGAGACCCAGTACTTC
-,TRBV20-1,TRBJ2-5,TRBD2,CNAGSGSGETQYF,TGCAACGCAGGGAGCGGGAGTGGAGAGACCCAGTACTTC
many,TRBV7-9,TRBJ2-7,-,CASSLSGLALEQYF,TGTGCCAGCAGCTTGTCTGGACTTGCCCTCGAGCAGTACTTC
many,TRBV12-3/TRBV12-4,TRBJ2-5,-,CASSFEVHYRANEGETQYF,TGTGCCAGCAGTTTTGAGGTCCATTACAGGGCCAACGAAGGGGAGACCCAGTACTTC
many,TRBV25-1,TRBJ2-6,TRBD1,CASRGQGATGANVLTF,TGTGCCAGCAGGGGACAGGGGGCGACTGGGGCCAACGTCCTGACTTTC
many,TRBV11-1,TRBJ1-1,TRBD1,CASSSDRGAEAFF,TGTGCCAGCAGCTCGGACAGGGGCGCTGAAGCTTTCTTT
-,TRBV12-3/TRBV12-4,TRBJ2-2,TRBD2,CASSPRFSGRDGTGELFF,TGTGCCAGCAGTCCCCGGTTTAGCGGGAGGGACGGCACCGGGGAGCTGTTTTTT
many,TRBV29-1,TRBJ2-7,-,CSVELGSPYEQYF,TGCAGCGTTGAGTTGGGTAGCCCCTACGAGCAGTACTTC
many,TRBV3-1,TRBJ2-5,TRBD2,CASSRGLAGWGQETQYF,TGTGCCAGCAGCCGAGGACTAGCGGGATGGGGACAAGAGACCCAGTACTTC
-,TRBV15,TRBJ1-1,-,CATNQGYHTEAFF,TGTGCCACCAACCAGGGGTATCACACTGAAGCTTTCTTT
few,TRBV11-2,TRBJ1-1,-,CASTLTVGYTEAFF,TGTGCCAGCACCCTGACAGTTGGGTACACTGAAGCTTTCTTT
few,TRBV12-3/TRBV12-4,TRBJ1-5,TRBD1,CASSSAYGQGGGNQPQHF,TGTGCCAGCAGTTCCGCCTACGGACAGGGAGGCGGCAATCAGCCCCAGCATTTT
many,TRBV30,TRBJ2-5,TRBD1,CAWSVRGLRETQYF,TGTGCCTGGAGTGTAAGGGGGCTCAGGGAGACCCAGTACTTC
-,TRBV12-3/TRBV12-4,TRBJ1-5,-,CASSLSGPYSNQPQHF,-
few,TRBV2,TRBJ2-5,TRBD1,CASTSGTGGPKTQYF,TGTGCCAGCACCTCCGGGACAGGGGGCCCTAAGACCCAGTACTTC
many,TRBV6-5,TRBJ1-1,-,CASSYSKVGGFSEAFF,TGTGCCAGCAGTTACTCGAAGGTGGGAGGTTTTTCCGAAGCTTTCTTT
many,TRBV24-1,TRBJ1-1,-,CATTYSGAEAFF,TGTGCCACCACGTATTCGGGAGCTGAAGCTTTCTTT
-,TRBV6-5,TRBJ1-1,-,CASSYSGTRYTEAFF,TGTGCCAGCAGTTACTCAGGGACAAGATACACTGAAGCTTTCTTT
many,TRBV6-4,TRBJ1-5,-,CASSPLKGGYSNQPQHF,TGTGCCAGCAGCCCATTAAAGGGAGGCTATAGCAATCAGCCCCAGCATTTT
many,TRBV19,TRBJ2-5,TRBD2,CASSISRTSGSQETQYF,TGTGCCAGTAGTATATCCCGGACTAGCGGGAGTCAAGAGACCCAGTACTTC
-,TRBV24-1,TRBJ2-5,-,CATSITGLETQYF,TGTGCCACCAGTATTACGGGGCTAGAGACCCAGTACTTC
many,TRBV28,TRBJ2-7,-,CASSFALDRLSYEQYF,TGTGCCAGCAGTTTTGCCCTTGACAGACTATCCTACGAGCAGTACTTC
-,TRBV11-2,TRBJ1-4,-,CASSLTLLGIGKLFF,TGTGCCAGCAGCCTCACCTTATTAGGAATCGGAAAACTGTTTTTT
-,TRBV20-1,TRBJ1-2,-,CSANDRYGYTF,TGCAGTGCAAACGACCGCTATGGCTACACCTTC
-,TRBV24-1,TRBJ1-1,TRBD1,CATSDSTGQGGTEAFF,TGTGCCACCAGTGATTCAACGGGACAGGGTGGAACTGAAGCTTTCTTT
many,TRBV5-1,TRBJ2-2,-,CASSLAQGELFF,TGCGCCAGCAGCTTGGCCCAAGGGGAGCTGTTTTTT
-,TRBV29-1,TRBJ1-2,TRBD1,CSVVRQGAYGYTF,TGCAGCGTTGTGAGACAGGGGGCCTATGGCTACACCTTC
many,TRBV6-1,TRBJ1-2,-,CASNGPTRGANYGYTF,TGTGCCAGCAACGGACCTACTAGGGGAGCTAACTATGGCTACACCTTC
many,TRBV28,TRBJ2-7,-,CASSLALGSSYEQYF,TGTGCCAGCAGTCTAGCTCTGGGTAGCTCCTACGAGCAGTACTTC
-,TRBV15,TRBJ1-5,-,CATSRGGRVDQPQHF,TGTGCCACCAGCAGGGGGGGGCGTGTGGATCAGCCCCAGCATTTT
many,TRBV12-3/TRBV12-4,TRBJ1-6,TRBD1,CASRDRDRRGSPLHF,TGTGCCAGCAGGGACCGGGACAGGAGAGGTTCACCCCTCCACTTT
-,TRBV27,TRBJ2-7,TRBD1,CASSSTGGHILSSYEQYF,TGTGCCAGCAGTTCTACAGGGGGCCACATCCTGAGCTCCTACGAGCAGTACTTC
few,TRBV28,TRBJ1-1,-,CASSVQPSNTEAFF,TGTGCCAGCAGTGTCCAGCCTTCTAACACTGAAGCTTTCTTT
-,TRBV12-3/TRBV12-4,TRBJ1-1,-,CAGSSPPGEEYRVNTEAFF,TGTGCCGGCAGTTCCCCCCCCGGCGAGGAATACAGGGTGAACACTGAAGCTTTCTTT
many,TRBV20-1,TRBJ1-5,TRBD1,CSARVGTAFVQPQHF,TGCAGTGCTAGAGTGGGGACAGCCTTCGTTCAGCCCCAGCATTTT
many,TRBV19,TRBJ1-1,-,CASSIRNLVNTEAFF,TGTGCCAGTAGTATTCGTAATCTGGTGAACACTGAAGCTTTCTTT
-,TRBV24-1,TRBJ2-5,-,CATSAMETQYF,TGTGCCACCAGTGCGATGGAGACCCAGTACTTC
many,TRBV4-2,TRBJ2-5,-,CASSQDMIAGLRGETQYF,TGTGCCAGCAGCCAAGATATGATAGCGGGACTCAGGGGGGAGACCCAGTACTTC
-,TRBV20-1,TRBJ2-7,-,CSARSPGLPASEQYF,TGCAGTGCTAGGAGTCCGGGTCTCCCGGCCTCCGAGCAGTACTTC
many,TRBV7-8,TRBJ2-7,-,CASSLPNRAYEQYF,TGTGCCAGCAGCTTACCCAACAGAGCCTACGAGCAGTACTTC
-,TRBV6-2/TRBV6-3,TRBJ1-5,TRBD1,CASSPGQASGPQHF,TGTGCCAGCAGTCCTGGACAGGCCTCCGGGCCCCAGCATTTT
many,TRBV3-1,TRBJ2-7,-,CASSQQGRVYF,TGTGCCAGCAGCCAACAGGGACGGGTGTACTTC
few,TRBV6-2/TRBV6-3,TRBJ2-5,-,CASSYRILGSVETQYF,TGTGCCAGCAGTTACCGGATACTTGGTAGCGTGGAGACCCAGTACTTC